Below, 5 T cell receptor beta chains from the same sample are listed, as sequenced in a study of siplizumab effects on memory and regulatory T cells. Profiled with immunoSEQ multiplex PCR; TCRdb holds only in-frame clones, not every one. The table has roughly 62,000 clones, over 85% seen once. Sequencing input: CD8+ T cells sorted from blood. These receptors were taken from a human donor in good health.

The genes are TRBV28 and TRBJ2-1; D is perhaps TRBD1 (5 bases). With 4 bases removed from V and 5 bases from J, the gap between germline ends came to 15 bases. This CDR3 is 15 amino acids long. Germline loops: CDR1 MDHEN, CDR2 SYDVKM. CDR3 amino acids: CASSSPSDRHNEQFF. CDR3 nucleotides: TGTGCCAGCAGTTCCCCCTCCGACAGACACAATGAGCAGTTCTTC.

This chain uses TRBV2 with TRBJ1-2, with D perhaps TRBD1 (6 bases). The CDR3 is made up of 12 amino acids. Germline V gives CDR1 SNHLY, CDR2 FYNNEI. Trimming left V 9 bases short and J 6 bases short, with 14 bases between. CDR3 DNA: TGTGCCAGGGGTATACAGGGAGATGGCTACACCTTC. This gives the protein CARGIQGDGYTF. The variable domain in full, completed from reference TRBV2 and TRBJ1-2, reads EPEVTQTPSHQVTQMGQEVILRCVPISNHLYFYWYRQILGQKVEFLVSFYNNEISEKSEIFDDQFSVERPDGSNFTLKIRSTKLEDSAMYFCARGIQGDGYTFGSGTRLTVV.

The chain couples TRBV4-1 to TRBJ1-4, with D uncertain. V dropped 0 bases and J dropped 8 bases, with 13 bases sitting between them. The CDR3 consists of 15 residues. CDR1 is MGHRA and CDR2 is YSYEKL in the germline V gene. CDR3 loop: CASSQDHSGSEKLFF. CDR3 DNA sequence: TGCGCCAGCAGCCAAGACCACTCTGGGTCCGAAAAACTGTTTTTT.

The J gene is TRBJ2-3, the V gene TRBV7-9, with D hard to call. CDR3 length equals 17 residues. CDR1 and CDR2 (germline): SEHNR, FQNEAQ (reference sequence). Between the trimmed V and J ends, which lost 1 base and 3 bases, there was a span of 17 bases. CDR3 coding DNA: TGTGCCAGCAGCTTAGGCACGGCGGATTTAATGACAGATACGCAGTATTTT. This encodes CASSLGTADLMTDTQYF.

The chain employs TRBV4-1 and TRBJ2-7; D is uncertain. V lost 1 base to trimming and J lost 3 bases, with 10 bases between them. CDR1 and CDR2 (germline): MGHRA, YSYEKL. This CDR3 comprises 14 residues. CDR3 DNA: TGCGCCAGCAGCCAAGTTGGGGTAGGCTACGAGCAGTACTTC. Its translation: CASSQVGVGYEQYF.